The 18 T cell receptor beta chains in this list originate from one sample, sequenced in a study of T cells in Graves' hyperthyroidism and ophthalmopathy. What was amplified from RNA transcripts were TCR beta CDR3 regions. The TCR CDR3 first-round RT-PCR relied on the HTBI primer set. TCRdb used MiXCR to reprocess the multiplex PCR reads, holding one entry per CDR3 protein. In the table there are 500,000 to 600,000 distinct CDR3 sequences, about 20% of which are singletons. The sequenced sample consisted of blood. The receptors derive from a man in his forties or fifties with Graves' ophthalmopathy.

The J gene is TRBJ2-7, the V gene TRBV19; D unresolved. Trimming removed 6 bases at V and 0 bases at J, with 21 bases between. Germline V gene data show CDR1 as LNHDA and CDR2 as SQIVND (reference sequence). The CDR3 is 17 amino acids. The CDR3 region is CASSPTRAVTGSYEQYF. The DNA for the CDR3 is TGTGCCAGTAGCCCCACCCGGGCAGTAACGGGCTCCTACGAGCAGTACTTC.

V usage is TRBV24-1 and J usage is TRBJ1-2; the match to TRBD1 covers 8 bases. Germline V gene data show CDR1 as KGHDR and CDR2 as SFDVKD. The CDR3 has 13 residues. V lost 7 bases to trimming and J lost 7 bases; unmatched junction nucleotides: 7. The CDR3 region has the DNA TGTGCCACCAGCTCCGGACAGGGTGGTGGCTACACCTTC. As protein: CATSSGQGGGYTF.

J is TRBJ2-3 and V is TRBV9; D gene uncertain. V lost 4 bases, J lost 0 bases, and 15 bases lay in between. CDR1 is SGDLS and CDR2 is YYNGEE in the germline V gene. CDR3 length equals 16 residues. The CDR3 spells CASSLDSGLSTDTQYF. The CDR3 nucleotides read TGTGCCAGCAGCCTTGACTCGGGCCTGAGCACAGATACGCAGTATTTT. Combining the CDR3 with reference TRBV9 and TRBJ2-3 gives the whole variable domain DSGVTQTPKHLITATGQRVTLRCSPRSGDLSVYWYQQSLDQGLQFLIQYYNGEERAKGNILERFSAQQFPDLHSELNLSSLELGDSALYFCASSLDSGLSTDTQYFGPGTRLTVL.

The chain carries TRBV28 and TRBJ1-2, with 7 bases that match TRBD1. This CDR3 comprises 16 residues. The V segment lost 3 bases and the J segment 2 bases; nucleotides outside the gene matches: 9. CDR1 is MDHEN, CDR2 SYDVKM, per germline. The CDR3 protein is CASSLRGQGGNYGYTF. The CDR3 DNA sequence: TGTGCCAGCAGTTTGAGGGGGCAGGGGGGAAACTATGGCTACACCTTC.

This chain connects TRBV6-2 or TRBV6-3 to TRBJ2-1; 7 nucleotides line up with TRBD2. Per germline, CDR1 MNHEY and CDR2 SVGEGT. V shed 3 bases, J shed 7 bases, and the junction held 9 bases outside the gene matches. This CDR3 has 15 amino acids. CDR3 DNA sequence: TGTGCCAGCAGTTATGGGTGGGAGGGCCGAAATGAGCAGTTCTTC. This codes for CASSYGWEGRNEQFF.

This sequence joins TRBV6-5 and TRBJ2-7; D ambiguous. V lost 0 bases, J lost 0 bases, and 6 bases lay in between. This CDR3 has 14 residues. Germline V gene lookup returns CDR1 MNHEY and CDR2 SVGAGI. The CDR3 DNA follows: TGTGCCAGCAGTTACTCGGCTGCCTCCTACGAGCAGTACTTC. Its translation is CASSYSAASYEQYF.

This clonotype was detected many times. The chain recombines TRBV13 with TRBJ1-2; the match to TRBD1 covers 9 bases. The CDR3 runs to 17 residues. Germline V CDR1 and CDR2: PRHDT, FYEKMQ (reference sequence). V shed 0 bases and J 4 bases; nucleotides not matched to a gene: 9. CDR3 sequence reads: CASSLGRTGGQGYGYTF. CDR3 nucleotides: TGTGCCAGCAGCTTAGGCCGAACAGGGGGACAGGGCTATGGCTACACCTTC. Full variable domain (remainder filled in from reference TRBV13 and TRBJ1-2): AAGVIQSPRHLIKEKRETATLKCYPIPRHDTVYWYQQGPGQDPQFLISFYEKMQSDKGSIPDRFSAQQFSDYHSELNMSSLELGDSALYFCASSLGRTGGQGYGYTFGSGTRLTVV.

Worth noting for this clonotype: A read error may explain this, as a much larger clone is one base away. No conserved phenylalanine or tryptophan ends this CDR3, so it is likely a read error. The CDR3 reads CASSSRLAPYEQYS. The CDR3 DNA follows: TGTGCCAGCAGTTCCCGACTAGCGCCCTACGAGCAGTACTCC. The chain links TRBV12-3 or TRBV12-4 to TRBJ2-7, with 8 bases aligning to TRBD2. V shed 4 bases, J shed 2 bases, and the junction held 4 bases outside the gene matches. The CDR3 is made up of 14 amino acids.

This clonotype was detected only a few times. The chain employs TRBV29-1 and TRBJ1-5; D call uncertain. The V end lost 4 bases, the J end lost 3 bases, and 7 bases lay between the germline ends. The V gene's germline CDR1 is SQVTM and CDR2 ANQGSEA. The length of the CDR3 is 12 residues. CDR3 loop: CSVGFPNQPQHF. In DNA form, the CDR3 reads TGCAGCGTTGGATTCCCCAATCAGCCCCAGCATTTT.

The rearrangement links TRBV19 to TRBJ1-5; TRBD1 aligns across 9 bases. V trimming: 4 bases; J trimming: 5 bases; junction bases outside the gene matches: 3. The CDR3 is made up of 14 amino acids. Germline CDR1 reads LNHDA; CDR2 reads SQIVND (reference sequence). The CDR3, as DNA: TGTGCCAGTAGTAGTACAGGGGGCCATCAGCCCCAGCATTTT. It specifies CASSSTGGHQPQHF.

This clonotype appeared many times. CDR3 sequence reads: CASSSPGLAGANEQFF. CDR3 DNA: TGTGCCAGCAGTTCTCCTGGACTAGCGGGAGCCAATGAGCAGTTCTTC. This chain links TRBV28 with TRBJ2-1, with TRBD2 identical over 13 bases. The CDR3 spans 16 residues. Trimming at V came to 4 bases and at J to 6 bases, leaving 6 bases not matched to a gene. Germline V CDR1 and CDR2: MDHEN, SYDVKM.

For this clonotype: A much larger clone sits a single nucleotide away, making a read error possible. The V call is TRBV10-3, the J call TRBJ2-7, with no clear D. Germline CDR1 reads ENHRY; CDR2 reads SYGVKD. This CDR3 has 12 amino acids. V lost 4 bases and J 1 base, leaving 5 bases between the germline ends. Here the CDR3 reads CAISGASYEQYF. In nucleotides, the CDR3 is TGTGCCATCAGTGGCGCTTCCTACGAGCAGTACTTC.

The rearrangement links TRBV6-2 or TRBV6-3 to TRBJ1-1; D is ambiguous. Between the trimmed V and J ends, which lost 6 bases and 2 bases, there was a span of 13 bases. Germline CDR1 and CDR2: MNHEY and SVGEGT. This CDR3 region has 14 residues. CDR3 sequence reads: CASRFLVGNTEAFF. The DNA for the CDR3 is TGTGCCAGCAGATTCTTGGTAGGAAACACTGAAGCTTTCTTT.

The rearrangement uses TRBV7-2 and TRBJ2-1; 11 bases are shared with TRBD1. The V gene end was trimmed by 1 base and the J gene end by 9 bases; junction bases not matched to a gene: 5. CDR3 length: 15 amino acids. Per germline, CDR1 SGHTA and CDR2 FQGNSA. CDR3 residues: CASSLVGQGAPEQFF. DNA for the CDR3: TGTGCCAGCAGCTTAGTAGGACAGGGGGCCCCTGAGCAGTTCTTC. The full variable domain, with the rest looked up from reference TRBV7-2 and TRBJ2-1, is GAGVSQSPSNKVTEKGKDVELRCDPISGHTALYWYRQSLGQGLEFLIYFQGNSAPDKSGLPSDRFSAERTGGSVSTLTIQRTQQEDSAVYLCASSLVGQGAPEQFFGPGTRLTVL.

The chain employs TRBV20-1 and TRBJ1-3; D is ambiguous. Germline CDR1 reads DFQATT; CDR2 reads SNEGSKA (reference sequence). Trimming pared 0 bases from V and 7 bases from J, leaving 13 bases between. The CDR3 sequence is 14 residues long. This CDR3 reads CSARDNTGKNTIYF. The CDR3 DNA reads as TGCAGTGCTAGAGATAACACCGGGAAGAACACCATATATTTT.

V gene TRBV19 combines with J gene TRBJ1-4; D is perhaps TRBD1 (5 bases). The V gene lost 7 bases and the J gene lost 0 bases, with 9 bases spanning the gap. The V gene's germline CDR1 is LNHDA and CDR2 SQIVND (reference sequence). This CDR3 has 14 amino acids. The DNA of the CDR3 is TGTGCCAGTAAGGGGACTGCAACTAATGAAAAACTGTTTTTT. Encoded protein: CASKGTATNEKLFF. The variable domain in full, completed from reference TRBV19 and TRBJ1-4, reads DGGITQSPKYLFRKEGQNVTLSCEQNLNHDAMYWYRQDPGQGLRLIYYSQIVNDFQKGDIAEGYSVSREKKESFPLTVTSAQKNPTAFYLCASKGTATNEKLFFGSGTQLSVL.

This clonotype showed up many times. J is TRBJ1-5 and V is TRBV20-1; unclear D gene. V lost 5 bases, J lost 4 bases, and 9 bases lay in between. From germline, CDR1 is DFQATT and CDR2 SNEGSKA (reference sequence). This CDR3 is 12 amino acids long. Here the CDR3 reads CSAGKWNQPQHF. CDR3 sequence (DNA): TGCAGTGCTGGAAAATGGAATCAGCCCCAGCATTTT.

The sample holds a few counts of this clonotype. The gene calls are TRBV5-1 and TRBJ1-3; D might be TRBD1 (6 bases). There are 13 residues in the CDR3. Germline values: CDR1 SGHRS, CDR2 YFSETQ. The V gene lost 2 bases and the J gene lost 6 bases, with 9 bases spanning the gap. CDR3 region: CASSFQGQNTIYF. The CDR3, as DNA: TGCGCCAGCAGCTTCCAGGGGCAAAACACCATATATTTT. The full variable domain, its missing parts supplied by reference TRBV5-1 and TRBJ1-3, is KAGVTQTPRYLIKTRGQQVTLSCSPISGHRSVSWYQQTPGQGLQFLFEYFSETQRNKGNFPGRFSGRQFSNSRSEMNVSTLELGDSALYLCASSFQGQNTIYFGEGSWLTVV.